This record concerns one T cell receptor (beta chain) sequence. Its antigen remains unidentified. The CDR3 runs to 12 residues. V gave up 11 bases and J gave up 3 bases; unmatched junction bases: 6. Looked up from germline, CDR1 is SNHLY and CDR2 is FYNNEI. The sample belongs to a study of shared clonotypes between healthy human individuals. Findings and caveats of the study: Sampling included only blood; tissue repertoires likely differ.

This table comes from immunoSEQ multiplex PCR, and its TCRdb copy is limited to in-frame clones, with some not included. The data contain around 200,000 clones, 65% to 70% of them singletons. The source of this sequence is a man aged 30-40 years in good health. Sequencing was done on a sample of memory CD4+ T cells sorted from blood. Subset reported: CD45RA-negative fraction. This rearrangement joins TRBV2 to TRBJ2-5, with 7 bases aligning to TRBD2. The chain's CDR3 is CAVGTTEETQYF. In DNA, the CDR3 is TGTGCCGTTGGGACTACGGAAGAGACCCAGTACTTC.